This TCR beta chain emerged from a study of T-cell reconstitution after alpha-beta-depleted transplantation in children (TCRdb year 2016). Some background on the complete study: T-cell immune reconstitution after TCRalphabeta/CD19-depleted allogeneic hematopoietic cell transplantation in children was quantitatively tracked in the study by means of TCR repertoire profiling.

The library was made by PCR. The sequencer was an Illumina HiSeq 2500. Molecular barcoding was employed in the preparation of TCR libraries, with unique molecular identifiers being used to normalize TCRbeta repertoire quantification. The public sequencing data were trimmed at Q25 with fastp and processed into clonotypes with MiXCR by TCRdb, which kept only in-frame beta chains. Every CDR3 protein is listed once, alongside the most common genes and DNA of its rows. The sample contains 400,000 to 550,000 distinct CDR3 sequences, more than 9% of them found a single time. Around 2.2% of the sample belongs to the ten largest clones. This specimen's treatment or condition label, per the study, means: allogeneic hematopoietic cell transplantation with graft depleted of TCRalphabeta T cells and CD19 B cells. The children who served as transplant recipients had been given grafts of TCRalphabeta/CD19-depleted allogeneic hematopoietic cells.

This clonotype has at least ten counts. Its antigen is still unknown. The sample holds no much larger clone one base away, and base qualities are not on file. Paper-wide results and their limitations: Over the following months the frequencies of hyperexpanded clones went down, and after one year T-cell counts and TCRbeta diversity were mostly credited to newly produced T cells. The apparently early recovery of alphabetaT-cell counts about two months after transplant reportedly depended on only several hundred rapidly expanded clones that came from non-depleted graft cells. In some patients, high TCRbeta diversity at day 60 was attributed to recipient T cells and intrathymic progenitors that had survived conditioning.

From a lookup of the germline V gene, CDR1 and CDR2 are MNHEY and SVGEGT. V loses 6 bases of germline sequence and J loses 7 bases, and the interval between the two ends is 7 bases. Reading from cysteine to phenylalanine, the CDR3 counts 11 amino acids. The read is trimmed to its CDR3 DNA, 33 bases read in frame from base 1. This TCR was recovered from a child aged 2-15 years with inherited bone marrow failure, due to receive a stem cell transplant. Sample: PBMCs, taken before TCRalphabeta/CD19-depleted stem cell transplant. Recombination connected TRBV6-2 or TRBV6-3 to TRBJ2-1; there is no confident call for the D gene. The CDR3 reads as follows: CASRDRNEQFF. Here is the DNA: TGTGCCAGCAGAGACCGAAATGAGCAGTTCTTC.